The clone carrying this TCR beta chain was seen many times. The antigen is not known. TCRdb reprocessed the 5' RACE reads with MiXCR, giving one entry per CDR3 protein. The repertoire holds a few hundred thousand distinct CDR3 sequences, with 10% to 15% as singletons. These data come from a study of CD8 T cells in ankylosing spondylitis. The J segment lost 1 base and the V segment lost 3 bases, leaving 4 bases of the junction unmatched. The length of the CDR3 is 16 residues. CDR1 is SGHTA, CDR2 FQGNSA, per germline. Study-wide points: A TCR beta motif of roughly 8 highly homologous variants seemed to mark ankylosing spondylitis blood. Prior work had noted some motif variants in reactive arthritis blood and synovial fluid. Enrichment of disease-linked clones was reportedly significant in matched ankylosing spondylitis synovial fluid.

This chain connects TRBV7-2 to TRBJ2-1; 9 bases are a match to TRBD2. This receptor was identified in a male donor with ankylosing spondylitis. The sample comprised blood, either unsorted or a sorted T cell fraction (not recorded which). The CDR3 is CASSFTSGRSYNEQFF. In DNA form, the CDR3 reads TGTGCCAGCAGCTTTACTAGCGGGCGTTCCTACAATGAGCAGTTCTTC.